The 30 T cell receptor beta chains reported below all come from one sample, sequenced in a study of T cell responses to AZD1222 COVID-19 vaccine. Produced via immunoSEQ multiplex PCR; TCRdb's table is partial and in-frame only. The sample carries about 190,000 clones, 94% recorded once. Sequencing was performed on peripheral blood, taken on day 0 of AZD1222 vaccination. Receptors originate from an adult in good health.

The chain joins TRBV28 to TRBJ2-5; a possible D gene is TRBD1 (6 bases). CDR3 length equals 15 residues. The ends were cut back, 6 bases at V and 5 bases at J, with 19 bases in the middle. Germline V CDR1 and CDR2: MDHEN, SYDVKM. The CDR3 DNA follows: TGTGCCAGCAGCCAAGCAGGGTCTAGGGGGGAGACCCAGTACTTC. The encoded protein is CASSQAGSRGETQYF.

The chain joins TRBV28 to TRBJ1-5; 8 bases map to TRBD1. Germline V gives CDR1 MDHEN, CDR2 SYDVKM. V was pared by 5 bases and J by 7 bases, with 13 bases of the junction left unmatched. The CDR3 is 16 amino acids. The chain's CDR3 is CASSPLTGEGKQPQHF. The CDR3 region has the DNA TGTGCCAGCAGTCCGTTGACAGGGGAGGGAAAACAGCCCCAGCATTTT.

The V and J genes are TRBV6-2 or TRBV6-3 and TRBJ1-1; 7 bases align to TRBD1. CDR3 length: 15 residues. The V segment lost 4 bases and the J segment 2 bases; nucleotides outside the gene matches: 7. Germline V CDR1 and CDR2: MNHEY, SVGEGT. The CDR3 coding sequence is TGTGCCAGCAGTTCCCACAGGGGCCTCAACACTGAAGCTTTCTTT. Translating gives CASSSHRGLNTEAFF.

The chain joins TRBV11-3 to TRBJ2-7; TRBD1 agrees at 8 bases. With 4 bases clipped from V and 3 bases from J, the junction kept 2 bases outside the gene matches. The CDR3 runs 13 residues. Germline values: CDR1 SGHNT, CDR2 YENEEA. The CDR3: CASSSDRGYEQYF. In nucleotides, the CDR3 is TGTGCCAGCAGCTCAGACAGGGGCTACGAGCAGTACTTC.

The chain joins TRBV7-8 to TRBJ2-6; 10 bases agree with TRBD2. Trimming cost V 2 bases and J 1 base; bases outside gene matches: 14. Germline V gene lookup returns CDR1 SGHVS and CDR2 FQNEAQ. The CDR3 runs to 21 residues. CDR3 DNA sequence: TGTGCCAGCAGCTTAAGGGGCTCGGGACTAGCGAAACAATCTGGGGCCAACGTCCTGACTTTC. Amino acids: CASSLRGSGLAKQSGANVLTF.

The chain links TRBV5-1 to TRBJ2-7; a possible D gene is TRBD2 (5 bases). The CDR3 sequence is 17 residues long. Trimming took 1 base from V and 0 from J, leaving 17 bases between them. Germline CDR1 SGHRS, CDR2 YFSETQ. CDR3: CASSLMGRSASSYEQYF. In DNA form, the CDR3 reads TGCGCCAGCAGCTTGATGGGTCGTAGCGCGAGCTCCTACGAGCAGTACTTC.

The rearrangement joins TRBV9 to TRBJ2-7, with 7 bases lining up with TRBD2. The V and J ends lost 4 bases and 0 bases, in that order; junction bases with no gene match: 10. CDR3 size: 16 residues. Germline lookup yields CDR1 SGDLS and CDR2 YYNGEE. CDR3 region: CASSPTRVAGSYEQYF. The CDR3 DNA follows: TGTGCCAGCAGCCCCACCCGGGTAGCGGGCTCCTACGAGCAGTACTTC.

This rearrangement joins TRBV5-1 to TRBJ2-7; 12 bases match TRBD2. Germline V gene data show CDR1 as SGHRS and CDR2 as YFSETQ. This CDR3 comprises 14 residues. Trimming cost V 4 bases and J 5 bases; bases outside gene matches: 4. The CDR3 is CASSPRLAGDEQYF. The CDR3 region has the DNA TGCGCCAGCAGCCCCCGACTAGCGGGAGACGAGCAGTACTTC.

The rearrangement uses TRBV28 and TRBJ1-2, with D perhaps matching TRBD1 (6 bases). Per the germline V gene, CDR1 is MDHEN and CDR2 is SYDVKM. This CDR3 region has 14 residues. Trimming took off 5 bases at V and 3 bases at J, with 13 bases between the two ends. The CDR3 DNA reads TGTGCCAGCAGTGCCAGGGGTCGGGACTATGGCTACACCTTC. Encoded protein: CASSARGRDYGYTF.

V gene TRBV4-3 combines with J gene TRBJ1-1; D gene ambiguous. CDR1 is LGHNA, CDR2 YSLEER, per germline. V lost 1 base and J 8 bases, leaving 8 bases between the germline ends. The CDR3 is 12 residues long. The CDR3 loop is CASSQVAGEAFF. The CDR3 DNA follows: TGCGCCAGCAGCCAAGTGGCGGGCGAAGCTTTCTTT.

J is TRBJ1-5 and V is TRBV18; no clear D. From germline, CDR1 is KGHSH and CDR2 LQKENI. This CDR3 region has 17 residues. V lost 2 bases and J 0 bases, leaving 14 bases between the germline ends. The chain's CDR3 is CASSPKNSRNSNQPQHF. As DNA, the CDR3 is TGTGCCAGCTCACCAAAGAATTCACGGAATAGCAATCAGCCCCAGCATTTT.

CDR3 DNA: TGTGCCAGCAGTTTACAGGGGGCTAACTATGGCTACACCTTC. Protein product: CASSLQGANYGYTF. The chain carries TRBV27 and TRBJ1-2; 7 bases map to TRBD1. Germline CDR1 reads MNHEY; CDR2 reads SMNVEV (reference sequence). CDR3 size: 14 residues. Unmatched junction bases numbered 0, after V lost 2 bases and J lost 0 bases.

This rearrangement joins TRBV9 to TRBJ2-5; a weak D match, TRBD2 (6 bases). V was clipped by 3 bases and J by 1 base, with 10 bases between them. There are 14 residues in the CDR3. The germline V gene has CDR1 SGDLS and CDR2 YYNGEE. CDR3 DNA: TGTGCCAGCAGCGCAGGACTACTCCAAGAGACCCAGTACTTC. This codes for CASSAGLLQETQYF.

The rearrangement uses TRBV5-1 and TRBJ2-1, with D perhaps matching TRBD2 (6 bases). Trimming stripped 6 bases from V and 6 bases from J, with 13 bases between. Germline V CDR1 and CDR2: SGHRS, YFSETQ. The CDR3 is made up of 13 amino acids. The CDR3 protein is CASKWEVSNEQFF. The CDR3 DNA reads as TGCGCCAGCAAGTGGGAGGTCTCCAATGAGCAGTTCTTC.

The chain has TRBV7-9 and TRBJ2-1; possibly TRBD1 or TRBD2 for D (5 bases each). The CDR3 loop spans 15 amino acids. The V gene lost 1 base and the J gene lost 7 bases, with 14 bases spanning the gap. Germline assignment: CDR1 SEHNR and CDR2 FQNEAQ (reference sequence). The CDR3 reads CASSLGIGERNEQFF. CDR3 bases: TGTGCCAGCAGCTTAGGAATAGGGGAGAGAAATGAGCAGTTCTTC.

This chain joins TRBV6-2 or TRBV6-3 and TRBJ2-2; unclear D gene. Germline V gene data show CDR1 as MNHEY and CDR2 as SVGEGT. V lost 4 bases and J lost 0, with 18 bases in between. The CDR3 contains 18 residues. The CDR3 is CASSSPIGQWANTGELFF. The DNA of the CDR3 is TGTGCCAGCAGTTCGCCCATCGGGCAGTGGGCGAACACCGGGGAGCTGTTTTTT.

The chain has TRBV6-6 and TRBJ1-2; TRBD1 might be the D (5 bases). With 7 bases removed from V and 5 bases from J, the gap between germline ends came to 20 bases. CDR1 and CDR2 (germline): MNHNY, SVGAGI (reference sequence). The CDR3 consists of 15 residues. In DNA form, the CDR3 reads TGTGCCAGCATTTTATACGGGAGTGGGGGGTATGGCTACACCTTC. Translation: CASILYGSGGYGYTF.

J is TRBJ2-3 and V is TRBV6-5; TRBD2 might be the D (5 bases). The CDR3 is 15 amino acids. With 6 bases removed from V and 0 bases from J, the gap between germline ends came to 13 bases. Germline V CDR1 and CDR2: MNHEY, SVGAGI. CDR3 sequence: CASSRFSESTDTQYF. The CDR3 DNA follows: TGTGCCAGCAGCCGGTTTAGCGAGAGCACAGATACGCAGTATTTT.

V gene TRBV5-6 combines with J gene TRBJ1-1, with D perhaps matching TRBD1 (5 bases). Trimming stripped 4 bases from V and 0 bases from J, with 10 bases between. This CDR3 contains 14 residues. Looked up from germline, CDR1 is SGHDT and CDR2 is YYEEEE. The CDR3 DNA sequence: TGTGCCAGCAGCAGAGGACATTTGAACACTGAAGCTTTCTTT. It yields the protein CASSRGHLNTEAFF.

V gene TRBV12-3 or TRBV12-4 combines with J gene TRBJ1-6; D possibly corresponds to TRBD1 (6 bases). Trimming left V 7 bases short and J 9 bases short, with 13 bases between. The CDR3 extends over 13 amino acids. Here the CDR3 DNA reads TGTGCCAGCACCTACAGGGAGGGTTCACCCCTCCACTTT. This sequence encodes CASTYREGSPLHF.

V gene TRBV27 combines with J gene TRBJ2-1; perhaps TRBD2 as D (5 bases). Trimming cost V 6 bases and J 2 bases, with 14 bases left between them. This CDR3 has 15 amino acids. Germline V gene lookup returns CDR1 MNHEY and CDR2 SMNVEV (reference sequence). The CDR3: CASSLGVGTYNEQFF. DNA for the CDR3: TGTGCCAGCAGCCTCGGGGTGGGGACCTACAATGAGCAGTTCTTC.

The genes are TRBV6-4 and TRBJ2-7, with D hard to call. The length of the CDR3 is 9 residues. Germline V gives CDR1 MRHNA, CDR2 SNTAGT. Trimming cost V 5 bases and J 10 bases, with 6 bases left between them. CDR3 sequence reads: CASSKSQYF. The CDR3 DNA sequence: TGTGCCAGCAGTAAGAGTCAGTACTTC.

This chain joins TRBV5-6 and TRBJ2-3, with D unclear. CDR1 and CDR2 (germline): SGHDT, YYEEEE. The CDR3 consists of 14 residues. V shed 2 bases and J shed 2 bases, with 9 bases lying between them. The DNA of the CDR3 is TGTGCCAGCAGCTTCGACTCTTTCACAGATACGCAGTATTTT. The encoded protein is CASSFDSFTDTQYF.

This chain links TRBV6-5 with TRBJ2-7; no clear D. From germline, CDR1 is MNHEY and CDR2 SVGAGI. The CDR3 extends over 11 amino acids. Trimming removed 10 bases from V and 6 bases from J, with 13 bases in between. CDR3 coding DNA: TGTGCCACCCAAAACGTCGGCGAGCAGTACTTC. This codes for CATQNVGEQYF.

The rearrangement joins TRBV9 to TRBJ2-3; D ambiguous. Germline values: CDR1 SGDLS, CDR2 YYNGEE. The V end was cut by 4 bases, the J end by 6 bases, with 9 bases between. This CDR3 contains 12 residues. The CDR3: CASSRTEDTQYF. DNA for the CDR3: TGTGCCAGCAGCCGAACCGAGGATACGCAGTATTTT.

The chain recombines TRBV24-1 with TRBJ2-1; D ambiguous. This CDR3 has 13 residues. Germline lookup yields CDR1 KGHDR and CDR2 SFDVKD. The V end lost 4 bases, the J end lost 6 bases, and 9 bases lay between the germline ends. CDR3 amino acids: CATSDNSINEQFF. The CDR3 coding sequence is TGTGCCACCAGTGACAACTCTATCAATGAGCAGTTCTTC.

The rearrangement uses TRBV28 and TRBJ1-5; a weak D match, TRBD1 (5 bases). The CDR3 spans 15 residues. V was shortened by 4 bases and J by 6 bases, with 16 bases between the two germline ends. The germline gives CDR1 MDHEN, CDR2 SYDVKM. CDR3 sequence: CASSSQLGPAQPQHF. The DNA for the CDR3 is TGTGCCAGCAGTTCCCAATTGGGGCCGGCTCAGCCCCAGCATTTT.

The V call is TRBV7-6, the J call TRBJ2-1; TRBD1 agrees at 11 bases. V lost 0 bases to trimming and J lost 9 bases; unmatched junction nucleotides: 10. Germline V CDR1 and CDR2: SGHVS, FNYEAQ. CDR3 length equals 17 residues. The CDR3 DNA is TGTGCCAGCAGCTTAGCGATCGGGGGACAGGGGGGATCTGAGCAGTTCTTC. It specifies CASSLAIGGQGGSEQFF. Using reference TRBV7-6 and TRBJ2-1 for the parts outside the CDR3, the full variable domain is GAGVSQSPRYKVTKRGQDVALRCDPISGHVSLYWYRQALGQGPEFLTYFNYEAQQDKSGLPNDRFSAERPEGSISTLTIQRTEQRDSAMYRCASSLAIGGQGGSEQFFGPGTRLTVL.

J is TRBJ2-2 and V is TRBV24-1, with 9 bases identical to TRBD2. The CDR3 runs to 18 residues. Looked up from germline, CDR1 is KGHDR and CDR2 is SFDVKD. V lost 3 bases, J lost 3 bases, and 10 bases stayed unmatched. The CDR3, as DNA: TGTGCCACCAGTGATCTAGAACAAGCGGGAGGATACACCGGGGAGCTGTTTTTT. This gives the protein CATSDLEQAGGYTGELFF.

In DNA form, the CDR3 reads TGTGCCAGCAGTTTACCCGGGGGCAGTTGGAGGACTGAAGCTTTCTTT. Its protein product is CASSLPGGSWRTEAFF. The chain joins TRBV28 to TRBJ1-1; maybe TRBD1 (6 bases). V lost 2 bases to trimming and J lost 5 bases, with 18 bases between them. Germline CDR1 is MDHEN and CDR2 is SYDVKM. The CDR3 has 16 residues.